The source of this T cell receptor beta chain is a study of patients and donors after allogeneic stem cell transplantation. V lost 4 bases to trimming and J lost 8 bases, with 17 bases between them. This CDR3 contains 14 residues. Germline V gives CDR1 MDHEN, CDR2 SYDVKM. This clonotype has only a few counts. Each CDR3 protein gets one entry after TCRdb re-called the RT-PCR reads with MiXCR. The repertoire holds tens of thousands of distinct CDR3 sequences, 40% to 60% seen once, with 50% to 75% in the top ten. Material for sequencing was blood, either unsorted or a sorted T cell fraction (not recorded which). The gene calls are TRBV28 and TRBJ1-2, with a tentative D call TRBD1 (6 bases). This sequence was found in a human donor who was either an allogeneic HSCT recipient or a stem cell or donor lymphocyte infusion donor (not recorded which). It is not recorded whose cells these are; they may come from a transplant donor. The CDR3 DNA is TGTGCCAGCAGTTCCCCTGACAGGCCTCGCGGCTACACCTTC. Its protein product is CASSSPDRPRGYTF.